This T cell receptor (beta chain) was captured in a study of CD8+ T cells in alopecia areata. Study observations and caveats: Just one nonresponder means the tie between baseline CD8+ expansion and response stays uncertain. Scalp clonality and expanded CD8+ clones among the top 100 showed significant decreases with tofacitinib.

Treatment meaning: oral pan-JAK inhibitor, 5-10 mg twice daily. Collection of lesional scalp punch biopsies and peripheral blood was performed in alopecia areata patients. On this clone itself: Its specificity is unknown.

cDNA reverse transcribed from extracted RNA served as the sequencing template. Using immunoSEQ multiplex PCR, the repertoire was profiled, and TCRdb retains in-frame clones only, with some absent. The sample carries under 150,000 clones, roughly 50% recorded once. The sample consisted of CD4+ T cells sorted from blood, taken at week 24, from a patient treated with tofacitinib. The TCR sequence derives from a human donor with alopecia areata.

In DNA, the CDR3 is TGCAGCGTTGGAGGGGCAAATGAGCAGTTCTTC. Translation gives CSVGGANEQFF. The J gene is TRBJ2-1, the V gene TRBV29-1; tentatively, D is TRBD1 or TRBD2 (5 bases each). V shed 4 bases and J shed 7 bases, with 8 bases lying between them. The CDR3 is made up of 11 amino acids. Germline lookup yields CDR1 SQVTM and CDR2 ANQGSEA.